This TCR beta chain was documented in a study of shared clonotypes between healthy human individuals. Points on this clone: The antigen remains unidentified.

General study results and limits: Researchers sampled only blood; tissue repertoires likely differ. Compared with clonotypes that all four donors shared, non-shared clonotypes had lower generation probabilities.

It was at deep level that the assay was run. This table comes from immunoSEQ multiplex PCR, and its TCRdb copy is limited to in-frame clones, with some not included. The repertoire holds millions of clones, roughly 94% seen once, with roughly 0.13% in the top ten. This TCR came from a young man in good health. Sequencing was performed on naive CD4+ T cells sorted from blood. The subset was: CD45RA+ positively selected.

The CDR3 protein is CSAGQNQPQHF. For the CDR3, the DNA is TGCAGTGCGGGACAGAATCAGCCCCAGCATTTT. The V gene is TRBV20-1, the J gene TRBJ1-5; 7 bases are shared with TRBD1. Germline V gene lookup returns CDR1 DFQATT and CDR2 SNEGSKA (reference sequence). CDR3 length equals 11 residues. The ends lost 6 bases at V and 4 bases at J; junction bases unmatched: 0.